These 26 T cell receptor beta chains originate from one sample sequenced in a study of blood T cell repertoires in COVID-19. TCRdb's table, derived via immunoSEQ multiplex PCR, lists solely in-frame clones and lacks some. The sample contains about 88,000 clones, around 85% of which appear only once. The sample was peripheral blood. Receptor source: a woman in her 70s with acute or convalescent COVID-19.

This clone has a single count. V usage is TRBV30 and J usage is TRBJ2-3, with D possibly matching TRBD2 (5 bases). Germline CDR1 and CDR2: GTSNPN and SVGIG (reference sequence). Trimming took off 3 bases at V and 4 bases at J, with 14 bases between the two ends. The CDR3 runs to 14 residues. The CDR3 reads CAWRKVGAADTQYF. In nucleotides, the CDR3 is TGTGCCTGGAGGAAGGTGGGAGCGGCAGATACGCAGTATTTT. The full variable domain, rest sourced from reference TRBV30 and TRBJ2-3, is SQTIHQWPATLVQPVGSPLSLECTVEGTSNPNLYWYRQAAGRGLQLLFYSVGIGQISSEVPQNLSASRPQDRQFILSSKKLLLSDSGFYLCAWRKVGAADTQYFGPGTRLTVL.

The chain couples TRBV5-4 to TRBJ2-1; 9 nucleotides agree with TRBD2. The CDR3 totals 14 residues. Germline V lookup: CDR1 SGHNT, CDR2 YYREEE (reference sequence). Trimming at V came to 4 bases and at J to 6 bases, leaving 5 bases not matched to a gene. This CDR3 is CASSPGTSFNEQFF. Written as DNA, the CDR3 is TGTGCCAGCAGCCCAGGGACTAGCTTCAATGAGCAGTTCTTC. The full variable domain, with the rest looked up from reference TRBV5-4 and TRBJ2-1, is ETGVTQSPTHLIKTRGQQVTLRCSSQSGHNTVSWYQQALGQGPQFIFQYYREEENGRGNFPPRFSGLQFPNYSSELNVNALELDDSALYLCASSPGTSFNEQFFGPGTRLTVL.

The genes are TRBV28 and TRBJ2-7; 7 positions match TRBD1. CDR3 size: 14 residues. J was trimmed by 5 bases and V by 2 bases; bases with no gene match: 6. From germline, CDR1 is MDHEN and CDR2 SYDVKM. DNA of the CDR3: TGTGCCAGCAGTTTACGACAGGGAAGGGACGAGCAGTACGTC. Protein: CASSLRQGRDEQYV.

This rearrangement joins TRBV11-2 to TRBJ2-5, with TRBD2 identical over 7 bases. Trimming at V came to 1 base and at J to 5 bases, leaving 7 bases not matched to a gene. Germline assignment: CDR1 SGHAT and CDR2 FQNNGV. There are 15 residues in the CDR3. CDR3 protein: CASSLGAGAVETQYF. CDR3 DNA sequence: TGTGCCAGCAGCTTAGGGGCGGGAGCGGTGGAGACCCAGTACTTC. Complete variable domain (other parts from reference TRBV11-2 and TRBJ2-5): EAGVAQSPRYKIIEKRQSVAFWCNPISGHATLYWYQQILGQGPKLLIQFQNNGVVDDSQLPKDRFSAERLKGVDSTLKIQPAKLEDSAVYLCASSLGAGAVETQYFGPGTRLLVL.

The chain couples TRBV14 to TRBJ2-4; 16 nucleotides line up with TRBD2. Germline values: CDR1 SGHDN, CDR2 FVKESK. Trimming at V came to 4 bases and at J to 9 bases, leaving 9 bases not matched to a gene. This CDR3 is 17 amino acids long. The CDR3: CASSRLGLAGGGGIQYF. The CDR3 coding sequence is TGTGCCAGCAGCCGCCTGGGACTAGCGGGAGGGGGGGGCATTCAGTACTTC.

The rearrangement links TRBV4-1 to TRBJ2-6; 9 bases fit TRBD2. Trimming took 2 bases from V and 0 from J; bases not matched to a gene: 11. Germline CDR1 and CDR2: MGHRA and YSYEKL. The CDR3 loop spans 20 amino acids. The CDR3 protein is CASSQQGGLAGISGANVLTF. The CDR3 DNA is TGCGCCAGCAGCCAACAGGGGGGGCTAGCGGGAATCTCTGGGGCCAACGTCCTGACTTTC.

The chain links TRBV7-2 to TRBJ2-4; D is perhaps TRBD2 (7 bases). Trimming removed 3 bases from V and 6 bases from J, with 15 bases in between. CDR3 size: 15 residues. CDR1 SGHTA and CDR2 FQGNSA come from the germline V gene. CDR3 in amino acids: CASSFAGASPNIQYF. CDR3 DNA sequence: TGTGCCAGCAGCTTCGCGGGGGCCAGCCCAAACATTCAGTACTTC. The variable domain in full, completed from reference TRBV7-2 and TRBJ2-4, reads GAGVSQSPSNKVTEKGKDVELRCDPISGHTALYWYRQSLGQGLEFLIYFQGNSAPDKSGLPSDRFSAERTGGSVSTLTIQRTQQEDSAVYLCASSFAGASPNIQYFGAGTRLSVL.

The rearrangement links TRBV3-1 (or the pseudogene TRBV3-2) to TRBJ1-4; D gene unclear. The CDR3 is made up of 17 amino acids. V dropped 0 bases and J dropped 2 bases, with 13 bases sitting between them. CDR1 LGHDT and CDR2 YNNKEL come from the germline V gene (reference sequence). CDR3 coding DNA: TGTGCCAGCAGCCAAGATGCGGCCCTGGAGACTAATGAAAAACTGTTTTTT. This gives the protein CASSQDAALETNEKLFF.

This clone appeared once. The chain recombines TRBV11-3 with TRBJ1-1; TRBD1 matches 9 bases. CDR1 is SGHNT and CDR2 is YENEEA in the germline V gene. The CDR3 is made up of 15 amino acids. The ends lost 0 bases at V and 4 bases at J; junction bases unmatched: 3. The CDR3 nucleotides read TGTGCCAGCAGCTTAGAGGGACAGGGTACCACTGAAGCTTTCTTT. It is translated as CASSLEGQGTTEAFF.

The chain is built from TRBV11-2 and TRBJ1-1, with TRBD1 matching over 10 bases. Germline V gene lookup returns CDR1 SGHAT and CDR2 FQNNGV. J gave up 4 bases and V 1 base, and 6 bases lay outside the gene matches. This CDR3 contains 16 residues. The CDR3 region has the DNA TGTGCCAGCAGCTTAGCTTTCCGACAGGGGGCCACTGAAGCTTTCTTT. This translates into CASSLAFRQGATEAFF.

The chain uses TRBV5-4 and TRBJ1-5; 12 bases line up with TRBD1. V dropped 4 bases and J dropped 6; count of bases not matched to a gene: 5. The length of the CDR3 is 15 residues. Germline CDR1 and CDR2: SGHNT and YYREEE (reference sequence). CDR3 residues: CASSDGTGGGQPQHF. The CDR3 coding sequence is TGTGCCAGCAGCGACGGGACAGGGGGCGGTCAGCCCCAGCATTTT.

The chain links TRBV6-2 or TRBV6-3 to TRBJ1-5; TRBD1 matches at 11 bases. Looked up from germline, CDR1 is MNHEY and CDR2 is SVGEGT. V dropped 2 bases and J dropped 5; count of bases not matched to a gene: 2. The CDR3 is 15 residues long. CDR3: CASSYRGQGDQPQHF. Here the CDR3 DNA reads TGTGCCAGCAGTTACCGGGGACAGGGGGATCAGCCCCAGCATTTT.

This chain joins TRBV19 and TRBJ2-5; 8 positions match TRBD1. The CDR3 length is 13 residues. Germline-derived CDR1 and CDR2 are LNHDA and SQIVND (reference sequence). V was pared by 4 bases and J by 5 bases, with 3 bases of the junction left unmatched. This CDR3 reads CASSTNRGETQYF. CDR3 nucleotide sequence: TGTGCCAGTAGTACCAACAGGGGGGAGACCCAGTACTTC.

The J gene is TRBJ1-1, the V gene TRBV6-6; tentatively, D is TRBD1 (6 bases). The CDR3 consists of 14 residues. Looked up from germline, CDR1 is MNHNY and CDR2 is SVGAGI (reference sequence). Trimming pared 2 bases from V and 8 bases from J, leaving 15 bases between. CDR3 DNA: TGTGCCAGCAGTTACCTCAGGGGTGAATACGAAGCTTTCTTT. Its protein is CASSYLRGEYEAFF.

The CDR3 nucleotides are TGTGCCAGCAGTGGTGGGACTAGCGGTTACAATGAGCAGTTCTTC. Translation gives CASSGGTSGYNEQFF. The chain carries TRBV2 and TRBJ2-1, with TRBD2 matching 11 bases. Trimming removed 4 bases from V and 4 bases from J; junction bases left unmatched: 3. Germline V gene lookup returns CDR1 SNHLY and CDR2 FYNNEI. This CDR3 region has 15 residues.

This sequence joins TRBV6-6 and TRBJ1-6; D unresolved. Trimming took 4 bases from V and 7 from J, leaving 11 bases between them. The CDR3 extends over 14 amino acids. Germline V gene sequence: CDR1 MNHNY, CDR2 SVGAGI (reference sequence). CDR3 nucleotides: TGTGCCAGCAGTTCCAGGAGGGAGAATTCACCCCTCCACTTT. Protein product: CASSSRRENSPLHF.

This chain connects TRBV6-1 to TRBJ2-1; TRBD2 matches at 14 bases. The CDR3 totals 17 residues. The J segment lost 3 bases and the V segment lost 3 bases, leaving 4 bases of the junction unmatched. The germline CDR1 and CDR2 sequences are MNHNS and SASEGT. The CDR3 sequence is CASSEGLAGVRYNEQFF. For the CDR3, the DNA is TGTGCCAGCAGTGAGGGACTAGCGGGAGTTCGCTACAATGAGCAGTTCTTC.

The CDR3 sequence: CASSDPGHPDQPQHF. CDR3 nucleotides: TGTGCCAGCAGCGATCCGGGACACCCTGATCAGCCCCAGCATTTT. This rearrangement joins TRBV7-9 to TRBJ1-5, with a possible D match to TRBD1 (6 bases). Trimming took 5 bases from V and 5 from J, leaving 16 bases between them. The CDR3 is made up of 15 amino acids. Germline CDR1 and CDR2: SEHNR and FQNEAQ (reference sequence).

This clone appeared once. The rearrangement uses TRBV14 and TRBJ2-2; 10 positions match TRBD2. Unmatched junction bases numbered 7, after V lost 0 bases and J lost 3 bases. CDR3 length: 18 residues. CDR1 is SGHDN and CDR2 is FVKESK in the germline V gene. CDR3 sequence (DNA): TGTGCCAGCAGCCAAGAGCTAGCGGGAGTTCTTTACACCGGGGAGCTGTTTTTT. This gives the protein CASSQELAGVLYTGELFF.

CDR3 in DNA: TGCGCCAGCACCGCGACAGGGACTGGAAACACCATATATTTT. This translates into CASTATGTGNTIYF. The chain links TRBV10-1 to TRBJ1-3; 7 positions agree with TRBD1. The CDR3 is 14 amino acids. J gave up 2 bases and V 7 bases, and 5 bases lay outside the gene matches. In germline, CDR1 is WNHNN, CDR2 SYGVQD (reference sequence).

The gene calls are TRBV5-1 and TRBJ2-3; the match to TRBD2 covers 8 bases. The V gene end was trimmed by 5 bases and the J gene end by 2 bases; junction bases not matched to a gene: 16. The CDR3 runs 18 residues. Germline CDR1 reads SGHRS; CDR2 reads YFSETQ. The CDR3 is CASSSGEDLAGYTDTQYF. DNA for the CDR3: TGCGCCAGCAGTTCAGGGGAAGACCTAGCGGGTTACACAGATACGCAGTATTTT.

This sequence joins TRBV28 and TRBJ1-5; D ambiguous. The CDR3 is made up of 16 amino acids. Per the germline V gene, CDR1 is MDHEN and CDR2 is SYDVKM. Trimming took off 3 bases at V and 2 bases at J, with 14 bases between the two ends. CDR3 in amino acids: CASSLRDWRGNQPQHF. The CDR3 coding sequence is TGTGCCAGCAGTTTGAGGGATTGGAGAGGCAATCAGCCCCAGCATTTT.

The V and J genes are TRBV10-1 and TRBJ2-3, with 11 bases fitting TRBD2. Germline CDR1 is WNHNN and CDR2 is SYGVQD (reference sequence). The CDR3 runs to 16 residues. J gave up 4 bases and V 2 bases, and 5 bases lay outside the gene matches. CDR3 DNA: TGCGCCAGCAGTGAGATAGCGGGAGGGCCAGCAGATACGCAGTATTTT. This codes for CASSEIAGGPADTQYF.

This chain links TRBV28 with TRBJ1-5; D remains unclear. Per germline, CDR1 MDHEN and CDR2 SYDVKM. The CDR3 runs to 15 residues. Trimming pared 5 bases from V and 0 bases from J, leaving 11 bases between. This CDR3 reads CASSPYFSSNQPQHF. The DNA for the CDR3 is TGTGCCAGCAGTCCTTATTTTTCTAGCAATCAGCCCCAGCATTTT.

The chain uses TRBV18 and TRBJ1-1; D possibly corresponds to TRBD1 (5 bases). The CDR3 runs 12 residues. The V end was cut by 3 bases, the J end by 7 bases, with 9 bases between. CDR1 and CDR2 (germline): KGHSH, LQKENI. In DNA form, the CDR3 reads TGTGCCAGCTCACCTCAGGGCAATGAAGCTTTCTTT. Its protein product is CASSPQGNEAFF.

The rearrangement links TRBV9 to TRBJ1-2; D might be TRBD1 (5 bases). The CDR3 runs 13 residues. Trimming removed 5 bases at V and 5 bases at J, with 13 bases between. Germline V gene data show CDR1 as SGDLS and CDR2 as YYNGEE. The CDR3 spells CASSRGIQYGYTF. For the CDR3, the DNA is TGTGCCAGCAGTCGGGGGATCCAATATGGCTACACCTTC.